This record looks at one T cell receptor (beta chain) sequence and its context. Germline V gene data show CDR1 as MNHEY and CDR2 as SMNVEV (reference sequence). This CDR3 is 15 amino acids long. V dropped 1 base and J dropped 4; count of bases not matched to a gene: 4. Repertoires were generated with immunoSEQ multiplex PCR, while TCRdb's copy carries only in-frame clones and drops some. The repertoire includes 500,000 to 750,000 clones, 88% of them detected once, and 0.01% sits in the top ten. The record originates from a study of shared T cell receptors in the human thymus. The sample was also reused in another study, on human thymus T cells. That work contributes: Corrective surgery for congenital heart defects was being performed on the healthy Finnish infants who served as donors. What appeared biased in thymic and blood repertoires was the usage of V and J genes. Unrelated people showed highly overlapping thymic repertoires, related research reported.

V and J are TRBV27 and TRBJ2-1; 7 positions match TRBD2. The receptor's source is a boy in the first two years of life with a congenital heart defect. The sample comprised thymocytes. CDR3 sequence (DNA): TGTGCCAGCAGTTTATGGGAGGGTACATACAATGAGCAGTTCTTC. Protein: CASSLWEGTYNEQFF.